A single sample is the source of the 10 T cell receptor beta chains below, sequenced in a study of PD-1 blockade in classical Hodgkin lymphoma. TCRdb's copy holds only in-frame clones and misses some; the assay was immunoSEQ multiplex PCR. The profile shows approximately 160,000 clones, less than 80% of them singletons. In every patient, relapse followed autologous stem cell transplantation, while exposure to brentuximab vedotin differed. Sequencing was performed on peripheral blood mononuclear cells (PBMCs), taken before the second cycle of nivolumab. The receptor set was obtained from a human donor with classical Hodgkin lymphoma.

The chain recombines TRBV5-4 with TRBJ1-4; TRBD1 agrees at 12 bases. Germline CDR1 is SGHNT and CDR2 is YYREEE (reference sequence). The CDR3 spans 19 residues. The V segment lost 1 base and the J segment 2 bases; nucleotides outside the gene matches: 9. CDR3 nucleotides: TGTGCCAGCAGCTTGTACGGGACAGGGGGCTTAGTGACTAATGAAAAACTGTTTTTT. This sequence encodes CASSLYGTGGLVTNEKLFF.

The rearrangement joins TRBV5-4 to TRBJ2-5; D uncertain. Gene TRBJ2-7 matches the end of the DNA better, so the J call may be wrong. The germline CDR1 and CDR2 sequences are SGHNT and YYREEE (reference sequence). This CDR3 has 15 residues. CDR3 in amino acids: CASSLVPEISYEQYF. CDR3 sequence (DNA): TGTGCCAGCAGCTTGGTTCCGGAGATCTCCTACGAGCAGTACTTC.

The gene calls are TRBV7-9 and TRBJ2-7, with a tentative D call TRBD2 (7 bases). Germline V gives CDR1 SEHNR, CDR2 FQNEAQ (reference sequence). Trimming took off 2 bases at V and 5 bases at J, with 10 bases between the two ends. The CDR3 is made up of 13 amino acids. The CDR3 DNA sequence: TGTGCCAGCAGCTTACGGGGGGCTAACGAGCAGTACTTC. Translation gives CASSLRGANEQYF.

V gene TRBV19 combines with J gene TRBJ2-1, with 8 bases fitting TRBD2. The CDR3 loop spans 13 amino acids. The V gene's germline CDR1 is LNHDA and CDR2 SQIVND (reference sequence). Germline trimming cut 9 bases from V and 6 bases from J; bases unmatched to any gene: 7. CDR3 loop: CASSWTSSNEQFF. The CDR3 nucleotides read TGTGCCAGCAGCTGGACTAGCTCCAATGAGCAGTTCTTC.

J is TRBJ1-2 and V is TRBV5-4; 7 bases map to TRBD1. Germline CDR1 is SGHNT and CDR2 is YYREEE (reference sequence). This CDR3 has 14 amino acids. V gave up 3 bases and J gave up 3 bases; unmatched junction bases: 5. CDR3 protein: CASSWGQTDYGYTF. As DNA, the CDR3 is TGTGCCAGCAGCTGGGGACAGACCGACTATGGCTACACCTTC.

This clone was recorded only once. The genes are TRBV7-2 and TRBJ2-1, with D perhaps being TRBD1 or TRBD2 (6 bases each). Germline V CDR1 and CDR2: SGHTA, FQGNSA. This CDR3 spans 14 amino acids. Trimming stripped 8 bases from V and 15 bases from J, with 26 bases between. The CDR3 here is CASGRDSNEWGLFF. The CDR3 bases are TGTGCCAGCGGCCGGGACTCAAACGAGTGGGGGCTGTTCTTC.

V and J are TRBV10-3 and TRBJ1-1, with 7 bases aligning to TRBD1. Trimming removed 9 bases from V and 1 base from J; junction bases left unmatched: 11. Germline lookup yields CDR1 ENHRY and CDR2 SYGVKD. The CDR3 covers 15 residues. This CDR3 is CAIQITGTANTEAFF. CDR3 nucleotide sequence: TGTGCCATACAGATCACGGGGACAGCGAACACTGAAGCTTTCTTT.

In DNA form, the CDR3 reads TGTGCCAGCAGCCCGCGACTAGCGAGCAATCAGCCCCAGCATTTT. Translation: CASSPRLASNQPQHF. This chain uses TRBV28 with TRBJ1-5; D is unresolved. CDR1 and CDR2 (germline): MDHEN, SYDVKM. The CDR3 extends over 15 amino acids. The V gene lost 6 bases and the J gene lost 1 base, with 13 bases spanning the gap.

The gene calls are TRBV7-9 and TRBJ2-1, with 13 positions matching TRBD2. V lost 4 bases to trimming and J lost 7 bases; unmatched junction nucleotides: 10. Germline V CDR1 and CDR2: SEHNR, FQNEAQ (reference sequence). CDR3 length: 17 residues. CDR3: CASSSPLTSGGGNEQFF. DNA of the CDR3: TGTGCCAGCAGCTCCCCGCTCACTAGCGGGGGGGGGAATGAGCAGTTCTTC.

This clone was recorded at least ten times. The gene calls are TRBV25-1 and TRBJ2-2, with TRBD2 identical over 9 bases. The CDR3 covers 16 residues. The germline CDR1 and CDR2 sequences are MGHDK and SYGVNS. Trimming took 2 bases from V and 8 from J; bases not matched to a gene: 9. DNA of the CDR3: TGTGCCAGCAGTGAAACACCAGGACTAGCGCTAGGGGAGCTGTTTTTT. The encoded protein is CASSETPGLALGELFF.